The 12 T cell receptor beta chains below were found in one sample sequenced in a study of OX40 agonist ivuxolimab in advanced cancers. Sequencing used immunoSEQ multiplex PCR; TCRdb keeps in-frame clones, though not all of them. The data show under 110,000 clones, 90% seen once. The sample was CD4+ or CD8+ T cells sorted from blood, taken in a trial of the OX40 agonist ivuxolimab. The source of these receptors is an adult with an advanced solid tumor such as melanoma, head and neck, liver or kidney cancer.

The rearrangement links TRBV5-6 to TRBJ2-7; D is unresolved. V was trimmed by 1 base and J by 7 bases, leaving 6 bases between them. Germline V lookup: CDR1 SGHDT, CDR2 YYEEEE. The length of the CDR3 is 11 residues. The chain's CDR3 is CASSLISEQYF. The CDR3 DNA reads TGTGCCAGCAGCTTGATCTCGGAGCAGTACTTC.

V gene TRBV18 combines with J gene TRBJ2-7; D unclear. This CDR3 contains 13 residues. Trimming removed 3 bases at V and 6 bases at J, with 12 bases between. Germline CDR1 KGHSH, CDR2 LQKENI. DNA of the CDR3: TGTGCCAGCTCACCCTACAATTCGCTCGAGCAGTACTTC. Translation: CASSPYNSLEQYF.

The rearrangement uses TRBV6-1 and TRBJ2-2, with unresolved D. V lost 2 bases, J lost 7 bases, and 14 bases lay in between. Germline CDR1 MNHNS, CDR2 SASEGT. There are 15 residues in the CDR3. DNA of the CDR3: TGTGCCAGCAGTGAACAGATCCAAGGAAGCGGGGAGCTGTTTTTT. It translates to CASSEQIQGSGELFF.

The chain uses TRBV5-8 and TRBJ1-2, with D uncertain. Germline CDR1 is SGHTS and CDR2 is YDEGEE. Deletions cut 2 bases from V and 3 bases from J, with 14 bases between. The CDR3 is 15 amino acids. The DNA of the CDR3 is TGTGCCAGCAGCTTACAGATCGGGTCCTACTATGGCTACACCTTC. This sequence encodes CASSLQIGSYYGYTF. The whole variable domain, filled in from reference TRBV5-8 and TRBJ1-2, reads EAGVTQSPTHLIKTRGQQATLRCSPISGHTSVYWYQQALGLGLQFLLWYDEGEERNRGNFPPRFSGRQFPNYSSELNVNALELEDSALYLCASSLQIGSYYGYTFGSGTRLTVV.

This chain links TRBV5-1 with TRBJ2-2, with TRBD1 identical over 8 bases. The CDR3 length is 16 residues. V trimming: 4 bases; J trimming: 0 bases; junction bases outside the gene matches: 5. Germline CDR1 SGHRS, CDR2 YFSETQ. For the CDR3, the DNA is TGCGCCAGCAGCGCACAGGGGGGTACGAACACCGGGGAGCTGTTTTTT. Translating gives CASSAQGGTNTGELFF.

This clone appeared a few times. The chain combines TRBV7-8 with TRBJ1-2; 7 nucleotides agree with TRBD1. Germline V gene lookup returns CDR1 SGHVS and CDR2 FQNEAQ. This CDR3 spans 16 amino acids. V dropped 5 bases and J dropped 0; count of bases not matched to a gene: 9. The CDR3 DNA follows: TGTGCCAGCAGCCCCTATGACAGGGAGGCTAACTATGGCTACACCTTC. Translated: CASSPYDREANYGYTF.

The chain is built from TRBV9 and TRBJ2-3, with a possible D match to TRBD2 (5 bases). The CDR3 consists of 17 residues. Trimming removed 0 bases from V and 1 base from J, with 15 bases in between. Germline loops: CDR1 SGDLS, CDR2 YYNGEE. The chain's CDR3 is CASSVASPSSRTDTQYF. The DNA of the CDR3 is TGTGCCAGCAGCGTAGCCAGTCCTAGCAGCCGCACAGATACGCAGTATTTT.

This rearrangement joins TRBV18 to TRBJ1-4; weak D call: TRBD1 (5 bases). The germline V gene encodes CDR1 KGHSH and CDR2 LQKENI. The CDR3 length is 15 residues. The V end was cut by 3 bases, the J end by 5 bases, with 13 bases between. The CDR3 sequence: CASSPPPGGNEKLFF. CDR3 DNA: TGTGCCAGCTCACCGCCCCCTGGGGGGAATGAAAAACTGTTTTTT.

Here the CDR3 reads CAWSKKGDQPQHF. CDR3 DNA sequence: TGTGCCTGGAGTAAGAAGGGGGATCAGCCCCAGCATTTT. The gene calls are TRBV30 and TRBJ1-5; a possible D gene is TRBD1 (6 bases). The V gene's germline CDR1 is GTSNPN and CDR2 SVGIG (reference sequence). Trimming took off 2 bases at V and 5 bases at J, with 10 bases between the two ends. This CDR3 is built from 13 residues.

This chain links TRBV2 with TRBJ1-6; maybe TRBD1 (5 bases). The CDR3 contains 14 residues. V lost 1 base to trimming and J lost 7 bases, with 8 bases between them. Per germline, CDR1 SNHLY and CDR2 FYNNEI. CDR3 coding DNA: TGTGCCAGCAGTGAAGGGACACAGAATTCACCCCTCCACTTT. This codes for CASSEGTQNSPLHF.

The chain recombines TRBV28 with TRBJ1-1, with 7 bases matching TRBD1. V shed 2 bases, J shed 8 bases, and the junction held 2 bases outside the gene matches. The CDR3 has 12 residues. Per the germline V gene, CDR1 is MDHEN and CDR2 is SYDVKM. The DNA for the CDR3 is TGTGCCAGCAGTTTAACGACAGGGGAAGCTTTCTTT. Protein product: CASSLTTGEAFF.

The chain carries TRBV9 and TRBJ2-5, with 8 bases that match TRBD2. This CDR3 is built from 16 residues. With V trimmed by 4 bases and J by 0 bases, 8 bases remained unmatched. Germline CDR1 and CDR2: SGDLS and YYNGEE. This chain's CDR3 is CASSPHSGAYQETQYF. The CDR3 region has the DNA TGTGCCAGCAGCCCTCATAGCGGGGCGTACCAAGAGACCCAGTACTTC.